Shown below are 26 T cell receptor beta chains from a single sample sequenced in a study of blood T cell repertoires in COVID-19. The repertoire was sequenced with immunoSEQ multiplex PCR; TCRdb's copy has only in-frame clones and lacks some. The sample records a few hundred thousand clones, 75% to 90% being singletons. Sequenced sample: peripheral blood. The receptors were gathered from a woman in her thirties or forties who had recovered from COVID-19.

The rearrangement uses TRBV5-4 and TRBJ2-6; 9 bases are shared with TRBD1. CDR1 is SGHNT, CDR2 YYREEE, per germline (reference sequence). This CDR3 is 15 amino acids long. The V and J ends lost 10 bases and 0 bases, in that order; junction bases with no gene match: 5. The DNA of the CDR3 is TGTGCCGGGGGACAGGGACTCTCTGGGGCCAACGTCCTGACTTTC. Amino acid sequence: CAGGQGLSGANVLTF. Full variable domain (missing parts from reference TRBV5-4 and TRBJ2-6): ETGVTQSPTHLIKTRGQQVTLRCSSQSGHNTVSWYQQALGQGPQFIFQYYREEENGRGNFPPRFSGLQFPNYSSELNVNALELDDSALYLCAGGQGLSGANVLTFGAGSRLTVL.

In regard to this clone: The same CDR3 is also encoded by other DNA sequences in this sample. V gene TRBV10-3 combines with J gene TRBJ2-7; 12 nucleotides match TRBD1. V lost 0 bases, J lost 4 bases, and 1 base stayed unmatched. The CDR3 runs to 15 residues. The germline V gene has CDR1 ENHRY and CDR2 SYGVKD. In nucleotides, the CDR3 is TGTGCCATCAGTGAGTCGGGACAGGGGGCTTACGAGCAGTACTTC. This translates into CAISESGQGAYEQYF.

This sequence joins TRBV29-1 and TRBJ2-1; D gene ambiguous. The CDR3 runs 11 residues. From germline, CDR1 is SQVTM and CDR2 ANQGSEA. The ends were cut back, 2 bases at V and 7 bases at J, with 6 bases in the middle. CDR3 nucleotides: TGCAGCGTTGAATTAGCTAATGAGCAGTTCTTC. This gives the protein CSVELANEQFF.

The J gene is TRBJ2-1, the V gene TRBV28; 11 bases align to TRBD2. CDR1 and CDR2 from the germline V gene are MDHEN and SYDVKM. The CDR3 consists of 19 residues. Trimming cost V 6 bases and J 2 bases; bases outside gene matches: 15. CDR3 coding DNA: TGTGCCAGCAGCCCCCCGGCTAGCGGGAGGCCCCCCCCCTACAATGAGCAGTTCTTC. It codes for CASSPPASGRPPPYNEQFF.

The chain is built from TRBV7-9 and TRBJ2-3, with 16 bases lining up with TRBD2. This CDR3 is built from 19 residues. Germline V gene data show CDR1 as SEHNR and CDR2 as FQNEAQ (reference sequence). V lost 5 bases to trimming and J lost 2 bases; unmatched junction nucleotides: 10. The CDR3 sequence: CASSMGLAGGPGPTDTQYF. CDR3 DNA sequence: TGTGCCAGCAGCATGGGACTAGCGGGAGGGCCAGGTCCCACAGATACGCAGTATTTT.

This clone was recorded only once. The chain recombines TRBV5-1 with TRBJ2-7; D possibly corresponds to TRBD2 (5 bases). Deletions cut 4 bases from V and 7 bases from J, with 24 bases between. The CDR3 totals 16 residues. Per the germline V gene, CDR1 is SGHRS and CDR2 is YFSETQ. The CDR3 region has the DNA TGCGCCAGCAGCCCTGCATGGAGCGAACCTCGGGGAGAGCAGTACTTC. This sequence encodes CASSPAWSEPRGEQYF.

The chain combines TRBV5-1 with TRBJ2-1; D is possibly TRBD2 (7 bases). Germline loops: CDR1 SGHRS, CDR2 YFSETQ. The CDR3 is made up of 15 amino acids. Trimming took 4 bases from V and 9 from J, leaving 20 bases between them. CDR3 amino acids: CASSPDGGRGGEQFF. The CDR3 DNA sequence: TGCGCCAGCAGCCCGGACGGGGGGCGGGGAGGTGAGCAGTTCTTC.

J is TRBJ2-3 and V is TRBV9; unclear D gene. Germline assignment: CDR1 SGDLS and CDR2 YYNGEE. V was cut by 0 bases and J by 6 bases, with 11 bases left in between. The CDR3 consists of 14 residues. The CDR3 coding sequence is TGTGCCAGCAGCGTAGGGTTCGTCGGGGATACGCAGTATTTT. Translation: CASSVGFVGDTQYF.

V and J are TRBV2 and TRBJ2-7, with a weak D call TRBD2 (6 bases). CDR1 is SNHLY, CDR2 FYNNEI, per germline. V was clipped by 4 bases and J by 5 bases, with 9 bases between them. The CDR3 consists of 12 residues. DNA of the CDR3: TGTGCCAGCAGTGGCGGGATCAACGAGCAGTACTTC. Residues: CASSGGINEQYF.

The genes are TRBV2 and TRBJ1-1, with TRBD1 as a possible D gene (6 bases). Germline V lookup: CDR1 SNHLY, CDR2 FYNNEI. The germline V and J ends were trimmed by 6 bases and 8 bases, with 16 bases remaining between them. The CDR3 is 13 residues long. The CDR3 DNA sequence: TGTGCCAGCAGACTACAGGGCCCATCCGAAGCTTTCTTT. Residues: CASRLQGPSEAFF.

J is TRBJ2-1 and V is TRBV5-1, with 8 bases identical to TRBD2. Germline loops: CDR1 SGHRS, CDR2 YFSETQ. Unmatched junction bases numbered 3, after V lost 4 bases and J lost 3 bases. The CDR3 has 14 residues. This chain's CDR3 is CASSAGTSYNEQFF. The CDR3 DNA reads as TGCGCCAGCAGCGCCGGGACTAGCTACAATGAGCAGTTCTTC.

The rearrangement links TRBV19 to TRBJ1-1; 7 bases are shared with TRBD1. The J segment lost 0 bases and the V segment lost 5 bases, leaving 3 bases of the junction unmatched. The CDR3 has 14 residues. The germline CDR1 and CDR2 sequences are LNHDA and SQIVND (reference sequence). The CDR3: CASSPTGMNTEAFF. CDR3 DNA sequence: TGTGCCAGTAGTCCGACAGGGATGAACACTGAAGCTTTCTTT. Full variable domain (outside the CDR3, taken from reference TRBV19 and TRBJ1-1): DGGITQSPKYLFRKEGQNVTLSCEQNLNHDAMYWYRQDPGQGLRLIYYSQIVNDFQKGDIAEGYSVSREKKESFPLTVTSAQKNPTAFYLCASSPTGMNTEAFFGQGTRLTVV.

CDR3 amino acids: CASSQETIREGRDTQYF. CDR3 coding DNA: TGCGCCAGCAGCCAAGAGACAATCCGGGAGGGCCGCGATACGCAGTATTTT. The chain employs TRBV4-1 and TRBJ2-3; 8 bases line up with TRBD2. The V gene end was trimmed by 0 bases and the J gene end by 6 bases; junction bases not matched to a gene: 11. The germline gives CDR1 MGHRA, CDR2 YSYEKL. The CDR3 totals 17 residues.

This chain links TRBV25-1 with TRBJ2-2; TRBD2 aligns across 7 bases. After removal of 6 bases from V and 4 bases from J, the junction contained 11 bases not matched to a gene. Germline values: CDR1 MGHDK, CDR2 SYGVNS. The CDR3 runs 16 residues. The CDR3 sequence is CASSAPGLHSTGELFF. The CDR3 region has the DNA TGTGCCAGCAGCGCACCGGGACTACACAGCACCGGGGAGCTGTTTTTT.

The chain couples TRBV12-3 or TRBV12-4 to TRBJ2-2; a possible D gene is TRBD1 (7 bases). V was shortened by 5 bases and J by 11 bases, with 12 bases between the two germline ends. This CDR3 contains 12 residues. The CDR3 reads CASSARGVELFF. DNA for the CDR3: TGTGCCAGCAGTGCCAGGGGGGTTGAGCTGTTTTTT.

The chain combines TRBV5-6 with TRBJ1-2; no clear D. The CDR3 totals 14 residues. Germline assignment: CDR1 SGHDT and CDR2 YYEEEE. V lost 4 bases, J lost 8 bases, and 18 bases lay in between. Here the CDR3 reads CASSPIPGLGGYTF. The CDR3 DNA reads TGTGCCAGCAGCCCAATTCCGGGGTTGGGAGGCTACACCTTC.

For this clone: Within the sample, other DNA sequences also encode this same CDR3. The V gene is TRBV14, the J gene TRBJ2-2; no reliable D call. This CDR3 is 13 amino acids long. The V end was cut by 1 base, the J end by 6 bases, with 6 bases between. Germline assignment: CDR1 SGHDN and CDR2 FVKESK. The CDR3 here is CASSQGGPGELFF. Here the CDR3 DNA reads TGTGCCAGCAGCCAAGGTGGCCCCGGGGAGCTGTTTTTT. Looking up the rest from reference TRBV14 and TRBJ2-2 gives the full variable domain: EAGVTQFPSHSVIEKGQTVTLRCDPISGHDNLYWYRRVMGKEIKFLLHFVKESKQDESGMPNNRFLAERTGGTYSTLKVQPAELEDSGVYFCASSQGGPGELFFGEGSRLTVL.

The chain carries TRBV28 and TRBJ2-5; possible D gene TRBD1, 5 bases. Trimming took 2 bases from V and 5 from J, leaving 12 bases between them. In germline, CDR1 is MDHEN, CDR2 SYDVKM. This CDR3 has 14 residues. The CDR3 loop is CASSLGADTETQYF. CDR3 in DNA: TGTGCCAGCAGTTTAGGGGCAGACACTGAGACCCAGTACTTC.

The chain employs TRBV19 and TRBJ2-4; a weak D match, TRBD2 (6 bases). Per the germline V gene, CDR1 is LNHDA and CDR2 is SQIVND (reference sequence). Trimming took 6 bases from V and 0 from J, leaving 15 bases between them. This CDR3 spans 16 amino acids. In nucleotides, the CDR3 is TGTGCCAGTAGCGATTCCGGGGGTGCAGCCAAAAACATTCAGTACTTC. It specifies CASSDSGGAAKNIQYF.

The chain is built from TRBV7-9 and TRBJ1-1; 10 bases align to TRBD1. The CDR3 is made up of 13 amino acids. In germline, CDR1 is SEHNR, CDR2 FQNEAQ (reference sequence). With V trimmed by 5 bases and J by 7 bases, 4 bases remained unmatched. CDR3 residues: CASSKGQGNEAFF. The CDR3 region has the DNA TGTGCCAGCAGCAAGGGACAGGGGAATGAAGCTTTCTTT.

This chain joins TRBV13 and TRBJ2-3; weak D call: TRBD2 (5 bases). V lost 1 base and J lost 8, with 19 bases in between. This CDR3 has 16 amino acids. CDR1 and CDR2 (germline): PRHDT, FYEKMQ (reference sequence). CDR3 in DNA: TGTGCCAGCAGCTTAGCGGGATCCGGGTTGATAGTTACGCAGTATTTT. It codes for CASSLAGSGLIVTQYF.

V gene TRBV5-4 combines with J gene TRBJ2-3, with 8 bases that match TRBD2. With 3 bases clipped from V and 0 bases from J, the junction kept 9 bases outside the gene matches. The CDR3 contains 17 residues. Germline V gives CDR1 SGHNT, CDR2 YYREEE (reference sequence). CDR3 in amino acids: CASSSPTGLASTDTQYF. CDR3 DNA: TGTGCCAGCAGCTCCCCCACCGGACTAGCAAGCACAGATACGCAGTATTTT.

In this sample, this clone turned up once. The chain carries TRBV27 and TRBJ1-4; no clear D. CDR1 MNHEY and CDR2 SMNVEV come from the germline V gene (reference sequence). The CDR3 consists of 13 residues. V dropped 5 bases and J dropped 5 bases, with 9 bases sitting between them. CDR3 DNA sequence: TGTGCCAGCAGTGCTAGAAAGAATGAAAAACTGTTTTTT. This codes for CASSARKNEKLFF.

This sequence joins TRBV6-5 and TRBJ2-2, with TRBD2 identical over 9 bases. V trimming: 8 bases; J trimming: 5 bases; junction bases outside the gene matches: 9. The CDR3 has 15 residues. Germline V gene data show CDR1 as MNHEY and CDR2 as SVGAGI. The CDR3 sequence is CASCSSGASTGELFF. DNA of the CDR3: TGTGCCAGCTGCTCTAGCGGGGCATCTACCGGGGAGCTGTTTTTT.

V usage is TRBV4-1 and J usage is TRBJ2-1; 12 bases fit TRBD2. V was pared by 1 base and J by 9 bases, with 7 bases of the junction left unmatched. The CDR3 is 16 residues long. The germline CDR1 and CDR2 sequences are MGHRA and YSYEKL. The CDR3 here is CASSQGQTSGSGEQFF. CDR3 bases: TGCGCCAGCAGCCAAGGCCAGACTAGCGGGAGTGGTGAGCAGTTCTTC.

The chain employs TRBV19 and TRBJ1-2; D gene unclear. Between the trimmed V and J ends, which lost 8 bases and 0 bases, there was a span of 7 bases. Germline CDR1 reads LNHDA; CDR2 reads SQIVND (reference sequence). The CDR3 consists of 12 residues. CDR3 sequence reads: CASVGANYGYTF. In DNA form, the CDR3 reads TGTGCCAGTGTGGGAGCTAACTATGGCTACACCTTC.